This T cell receptor (beta chain) was recorded in a study of cytomegalovirus exposure and HLA in healthy donors (dated by TCRdb to the late 2010s). A note on the overall study: According to a later analysis, the 120 or so validation repertoires were produced on the same platform as the roughly 720 repertoires of the first cohort. The study aimed to test whether signatures of past pathogen exposure could be identified by cataloging public T cell receptors. In addition to the first cohort of approximately 670 subjects, a separate validation cohort of 120 different subjects was used. To predict cytomegalovirus infection status, the study combined high-throughput TCR immunosequencing, statistical association of individual TCRs with disease status, and machine learning.

As regards this clone: No antigen is known for it. No base quality values were provided; no much bigger clone lies one nucleotide off.

The donors were included in the validation cohort of over a hundred subjects, a group kept apart from the roughly 610-subject first cohort. Study-level results and caveats: Most TCR sequences were seen in very few donors, while some public TCRs were found in many individuals. In the study, approximately 160 TCR beta chains were listed as associated with cytomegalovirus. The classifier was reported to diagnose cytomegalovirus status with high specificity and sensitivity in both the original cohort and the validation cohort. Subsequent analysis determined that TCRs grouped into clusters in the first cohort also showed a tendency toward co-occurrence across the 120 validation repertoires, and 94% of cluster scores exceeded 0. A later analysis lacked HLA typing for the validation cohort, so it scored co-occurrence in that cohort across all 110 or so repertoires. In vitro tests confirmed that a few of the cytomegalovirus-associated TCR beta chains recognize cytomegalovirus antigens. According to the authors, the approach could potentially be generalized to other disease states and immunological phenotypes.

Library preparation employed the immunoSEQ multiplex PCR assay. On the study's bioinformatics: To diagnose cytomegalovirus status from the catalog of TCR beta chain sequences, a statistical classification framework was built. Not all clones reach the TCRdb copy of this immuneACCESS table, which keeps in-frame sequences only. Checked studies attribute under half of the gap to unresolved V genes and leave the rest unexplained. For V, J and clone size, that table is used; D and trimming come from the DNA. The sample table holds some 170,000 clones, of which around nine tenths were seen once. The top ten clones comprise roughly 1.4% of the sample. CDR1 and CDR2 were assigned from the germline V gene as SNHLY and FYNNEI. V is pared back by 8 bases and J by 4 bases, with 14 bases lying between the germline termini. The CDR3 numbers 13 residues from cysteine through phenylalanine. Just CDR3 DNA is preserved here, 39 bases in frame from base 1.

Material: PBMCs. This sequence was found in a woman aged 25-40 years in good health and CMV-seronegative. Rearrangement joined TRBV2 to TRBJ1-2, and the D gene may be TRBD1, 6 bases matching. DNA sequence: TGTGCCAGCTTCACCGGGACAACCTATGGCTACACCTTC. This is translated as CASFTGTTYGYTF.